The rows below give T cell receptor beta chains drawn from one sample of a study of T cell responses to AZD1222 COVID-19 vaccine. Repertoires were generated with immunoSEQ multiplex PCR, while TCRdb's copy carries only in-frame clones and drops some. Of some 96,000 clones in the sample, about nine tenths are singletons; the top ten hold over 2%. The sequencing here drew on peripheral blood, taken on day 0 of AZD1222 vaccination. These receptors were collected from an adult in good health. Both conserved end residues are part of each CDR3. D genes are given only for firm matches. Size tells how often a clone was seen (once, few, many) or the class of an expanded clone, and some rows leave it out.

d_call,j_call,v_call,clone_size,cdr3_nt,cdr3_aa
TRBD1,TRBJ2-3,TRBV7-9,.,TGTGCCAGCAGCTTGACAGGGGGCGCGGCAGATACGCAGTATTTT,CASSLTGGAADTQYF
.,TRBJ2-7,TRBV3-1/TRBV3-2,.,TGTGCCAGCAGCCCTACTAGCAGCTCCTACGAGCAGTACTTC,CASSPTSSSYEQYF
.,TRBJ1-5,TRBV3-1/TRBV3-2,few,TGTGCCAGCAGCCAAGATGACAGTCTCAATCAGCCCCAGCATTTT,CASSQDDSLNQPQHF
.,TRBJ1-1,TRBV7-9,.,TGTGCCAGCAGCTTACAGGGGTTCGAGGGGACTGAAGCTTTCTTT,CASSLQGFEGTEAFF
TRBD1,TRBJ1-5,TRBV7-2,.,TGTGCCAGCAGCTTAGGAGGGGGCGGAAAGCCCCAGCATTTT,CASSLGGGGKPQHF
TRBD2,TRBJ2-5,TRBV7-2,.,TGTGCCAGCAGCTTATGGAGAACCGGGGGGGAGACCCAGTACTTC,CASSLWRTGGETQYF
.,TRBJ1-5,TRBV5-1,.,TGCGCCAGCAGCTTCGACTCGGACAGAAATAGCAATCAGCCCCAGCATTTT,CASSFDSDRNSNQPQHF
.,TRBJ2-1,TRBV7-7,.,TGTGCTAGCAGTCCCGGACTACCCCCCTACAATGAGCAGTTCTTC,CASSPGLPPYNEQFF
.,TRBJ1-5,TRBV7-2,.,TGTGCCAGCAGCTACAGGGCCAGGCAGCCCCAGCATTTT,CASSYRARQPQHF
TRBD2,TRBJ2-1,TRBV6-5,.,TGTGCCAGCAGTTCCCGGGGTAGCGGGAGTCATGAGCAGTTCTTC,CASSSRGSGSHEQFF
.,TRBJ2-2,TRBV9,.,TGTGCCAGCAGCCCCCGAGGGGTCGGGGAGCTGTTTTTT,CASSPRGVGELFF
.,TRBJ1-1,TRBV5-1,.,TGCGCCAGCAGCCCCAACAGCAACACTGAAGCTTTCTTT,CASSPNSNTEAFF
TRBD2,TRBJ2-7,TRBV5-6,.,TGTGCCAGCAGCTTGCGCTGGAGCGGGAGGGTCTACGAGCAGTACTTC,CASSLRWSGRVYEQYF
.,TRBJ2-1,TRBV3-1/TRBV3-2,once,TGTGCCAGCAGCCAAGATCCGGCTAGAAGGGGCAATGAGCAGTTCTTC,CASSQDPARRGNEQFF
.,TRBJ2-7,TRBV4-1,once,TGCGCCAGCAGCCAACAGGTGAGCTCCTACGAGCAGTACTTC,CASSQQVSSYEQYF
.,TRBJ1-4,TRBV5-1,.,TGCGCCAGCAGCCAGGGACAAGATAATGAAAAACTGTTTTTT,CASSQGQDNEKLFF
TRBD1,TRBJ2-7,TRBV7-2,.,TGTGCCAGCAGCTTAGCGAATAGCTTTGGACAGGGGCTTTACGAGCAGTACTTC,CASSLANSFGQGLYEQYF
.,TRBJ1-2,TRBV30,once,TGTGCCTGGACCAGACAGAGATATGGCTACACCTTC,CAWTRQRYGYTF
.,TRBJ2-7,TRBV5-6,.,TGTGCCAGCAGCTTGGCGGGGGGACAGGAATCCTACGAGCAGTACTTC,CASSLAGGQESYEQYF
TRBD2,TRBJ2-3,TRBV15,.,TGTGCCACCAGCAGGACAACTAGCGGGTCTGGCACAGATACGCAGTATTTT,CATSRTTSGSGTDTQYF
.,TRBJ1-1,TRBV20-1,.,TGCAGTGCCCCGACAGTCACTGAAGCTTTCTTT,CSAPTVTEAFF
.,TRBJ1-2,TRBV14,.,TGTGCCAGCAGCCAAGGGAGATCTAACTATGGCTACACCTTC,CASSQGRSNYGYTF
.,TRBJ1-5,TRBV7-3,.,TGTGCCAGCAATCAGCCCCAGCATTTT,CASNQPQHF
TRBD2,TRBJ2-7,TRBV2,.,TGTGCCAGCAGTGTACGCGGGCTAGCGGCAGCCTACGAGCAGTACTTC,CASSVRGLAAAYEQYF
TRBD2,TRBJ2-3,TRBV2,once,TGTGCCAGCCGGAGGGAGCGGGAGGGGTGGGCAGATACGCAGTATTTT,CASRREREGWADTQYF
.,TRBJ2-2,TRBV7-3,.,TGTGCCAGCAGCACCAACATAGGGGGGGAGCTGTTTTTT,CASSTNIGGELFF
.,TRBJ1-3,TRBV24-1,.,TGTGCCACCAGTATGACAGCCGGAAACACCATATATTTT,CATSMTAGNTIYF
.,TRBJ2-5,TRBV11-2,.,TGTGCCAGCAGCCCTCATCCAGAACGAGAGACCCAGTACTTC,CASSPHPERETQYF
.,TRBJ1-2,TRBV6-5,.,TGTGCCAGCAGTAACAATGGGGTTGGCGGCTACACCTTC,CASSNNGVGGYTF
TRBD1,TRBJ2-3,TRBV15,.,TGTGCCACCAGCAGAGGGACAGGGGACAGAGATACGCAGTATTTT,CATSRGTGDRDTQYF
.,TRBJ2-3,TRBV12-3/TRBV12-4,.,TGTGCCAGCAGCCCCGGTGGATCGGATACGCAGTATTTT,CASSPGGSDTQYF
TRBD2,TRBJ2-1,TRBV5-1,.,TGCGCCAGCAGCTTGTCCTTAACTAGCGGGGTCAATGAGCAGTTCTTC,CASSLSLTSGVNEQFF
.,TRBJ1-1,TRBV12-5,.,TGTGCTAGTGGTTTGGTACCCGGACGGATTGAAGCTTTCTTT,CASGLVPGRIEAFF
.,TRBJ1-4,TRBV19,.,TGTGCCAGTAGTCGGCAGAGTAATGAAAAACTGTTTTTT,CASSRQSNEKLFF
.,TRBJ1-3,TRBV2,.,TGTGCCAGCAGTCCAGGCCGCGCAGTGAACACCATATATTTT,CASSPGRAVNTIYF
.,TRBJ2-1,TRBV24-1,.,TGTGCCACCAGTGATGGGGCGACTGCAAATGAGCAGTTCTTC,CATSDGATANEQFF
.,TRBJ2-7,TRBV6-5,.,TGTGCCAGCAGACCGGACACTCTCAACCCCTACGAGCAGTACTTC,CASRPDTLNPYEQYF
TRBD2,TRBJ2-5,TRBV15,.,TGTGCCACGTCCGGGGGGACGTCCCGCCAAGAGACCCAGTACTTC,CATSGGTSRQETQYF
.,TRBJ2-5,TRBV9,.,TGTGCCAGCAGCGATTTAGGGGGTGAGACCCAGTACTTC,CASSDLGGETQYF
.,TRBJ2-1,TRBV6-5,.,TGTGCCAGCAGTCAGGGGAACTACAATGAGCAGTTCTTC,CASSQGNYNEQFF
.,TRBJ1-5,TRBV2,.,TGTGCCAGCACCCTCGACAGTCAAAGCAATCAGCCCCAGCATTTT,CASTLDSQSNQPQHF
.,TRBJ2-2,TRBV6-4,few,TGTGCCAGCAGTCAAAGTGGGGGCGGCGGGGAGCTGTTTTTT,CASSQSGGGGELFF
.,TRBJ1-1,TRBV12-3/TRBV12-4,.,TGTGCCAGCAGTTTGCAGGAGAACACTGAAGCTTTCTTT,CASSLQENTEAFF
.,TRBJ1-1,TRBV6-5,.,TGTGCCAGTCGGCTCGGGGGGGCCGGGAACACTGAAGCTTTCTTT,CASRLGGAGNTEAFF
TRBD1,TRBJ1-1,TRBV18,.,TGTGCCAGCTCACCACCCGCCCGAGACAGGGACACTGAAGCTTTCTTT,CASSPPARDRDTEAFF
TRBD1,TRBJ2-5,TRBV19,.,TGTGCCAGTAGTCAACAGGGGGCGCCGAAGGAGACCCAGTACTTC,CASSQQGAPKETQYF
.,TRBJ2-7,TRBV19,.,TGTGCCAGTAGTATCGGGACCTTCAGCTCCTACGAGCAGTACTTC,CASSIGTFSSYEQYF
.,TRBJ1-2,TRBV5-4,once,TGTGCCAGCAGCTTGGCCGGGCAAGGAATAGACTATGGCTACACCTTC,CASSLAGQGIDYGYTF
.,TRBJ2-3,TRBV10-3,.,TGTGCCATCAGTGAGCGACCCGAGGGGGGGACCACAGATACGCAGTATTTT,CAISERPEGGTTDTQYF